The clone carrying this T cell receptor (beta chain) was seen a single time. Germline V gene lookup returns CDR1 WSHSY and CDR2 SAAADI. V shed 3 bases and J shed 1 base, with 3 bases lying between them. The CDR3 is 13 amino acids. The repertoire was sequenced with immunoSEQ multiplex PCR; TCRdb's copy has only in-frame clones and lacks some. Among fewer than 300,000 clones listed, 70% to 90% were seen once. This specimen comes from a study of blood T cell repertoires in COVID-19. The receptor was isolated from a man younger than 30 who had recovered from COVID-19. The rearrangement joins TRBV10-2 to TRBJ2-2; no reliable D call. Input material: PBMCs or T cells enriched from blood (not recorded which). In DNA, the CDR3 is TGCGCCAGCAGTGAACAGAACACCGGGGAGCTGTTTTTT. This encodes CASSEQNTGELFF.